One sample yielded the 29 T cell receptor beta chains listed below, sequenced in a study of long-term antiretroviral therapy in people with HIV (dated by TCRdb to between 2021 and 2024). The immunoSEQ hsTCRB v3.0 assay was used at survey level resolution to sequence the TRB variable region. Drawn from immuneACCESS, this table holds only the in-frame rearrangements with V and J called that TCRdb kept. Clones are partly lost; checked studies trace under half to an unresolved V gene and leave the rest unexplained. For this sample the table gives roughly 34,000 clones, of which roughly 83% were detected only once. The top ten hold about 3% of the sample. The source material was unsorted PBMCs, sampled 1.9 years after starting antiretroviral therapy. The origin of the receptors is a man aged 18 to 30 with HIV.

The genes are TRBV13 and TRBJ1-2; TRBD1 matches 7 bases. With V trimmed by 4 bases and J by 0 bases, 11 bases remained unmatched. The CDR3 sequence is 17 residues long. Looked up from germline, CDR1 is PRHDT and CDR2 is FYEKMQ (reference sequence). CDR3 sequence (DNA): TGTGCCAGCAGCTCTACGATAGACAGGGAAGCTAACTATGGCTACACCTTC. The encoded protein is CASSSTIDREANYGYTF.

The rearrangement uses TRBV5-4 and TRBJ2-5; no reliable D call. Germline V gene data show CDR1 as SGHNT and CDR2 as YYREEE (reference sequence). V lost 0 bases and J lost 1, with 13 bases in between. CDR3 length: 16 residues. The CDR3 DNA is TGTGCCAGCAGCTTGGGACCCGATCGGACCCAAGAGACCCAGTACTTC. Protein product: CASSLGPDRTQETQYF.

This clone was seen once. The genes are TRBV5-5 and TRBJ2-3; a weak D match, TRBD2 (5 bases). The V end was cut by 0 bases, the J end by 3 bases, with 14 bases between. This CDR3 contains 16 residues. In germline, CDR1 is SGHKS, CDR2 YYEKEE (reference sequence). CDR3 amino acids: CASSLVSSGTTDTQYF. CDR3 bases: TGTGCCAGCAGCTTGGTGTCATCGGGAACGACAGATACGCAGTATTTT.

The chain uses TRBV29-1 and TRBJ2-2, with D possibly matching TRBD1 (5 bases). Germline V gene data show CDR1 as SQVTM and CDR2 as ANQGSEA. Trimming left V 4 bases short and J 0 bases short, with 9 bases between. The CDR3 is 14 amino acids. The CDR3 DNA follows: TGCAGCGTTGCAGGACACCCGAACACCGGGGAGCTGTTTTTT. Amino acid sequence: CSVAGHPNTGELFF.

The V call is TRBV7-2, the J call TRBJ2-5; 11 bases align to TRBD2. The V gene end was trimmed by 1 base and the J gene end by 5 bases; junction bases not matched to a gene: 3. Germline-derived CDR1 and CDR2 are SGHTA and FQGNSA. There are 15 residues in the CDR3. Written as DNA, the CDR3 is TGTGCCAGCAGCTTAGTAACTAGCGGGGGCGAGACCCAGTACTTC. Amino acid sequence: CASSLVTSGGETQYF.

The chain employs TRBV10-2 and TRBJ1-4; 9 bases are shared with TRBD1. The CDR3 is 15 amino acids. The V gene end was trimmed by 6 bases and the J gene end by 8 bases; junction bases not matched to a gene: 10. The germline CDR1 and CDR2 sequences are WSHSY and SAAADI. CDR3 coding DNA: TGCGCCAGCAGCGAGACGGGACAGGGATGGGAAAAACTGTTTTTT. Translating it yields CASSETGQGWEKLFF.

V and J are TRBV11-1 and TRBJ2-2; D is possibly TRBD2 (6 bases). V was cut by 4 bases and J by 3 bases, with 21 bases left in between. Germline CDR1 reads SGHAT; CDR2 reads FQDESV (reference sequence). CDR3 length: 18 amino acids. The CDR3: CASSSQLAGGRDTGELFF. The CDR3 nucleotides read TGTGCCAGCAGCTCACAATTAGCCGGGGGACGTGACACCGGGGAGCTGTTTTTT.

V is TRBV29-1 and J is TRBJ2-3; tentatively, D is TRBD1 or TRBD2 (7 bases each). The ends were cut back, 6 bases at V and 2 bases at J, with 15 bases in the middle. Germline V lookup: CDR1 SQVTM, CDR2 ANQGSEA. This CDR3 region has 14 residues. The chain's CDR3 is CSVPGGVITDTQYF. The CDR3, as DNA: TGCAGCGTCCCAGGGGGGGTTATCACAGATACGCAGTATTTT.

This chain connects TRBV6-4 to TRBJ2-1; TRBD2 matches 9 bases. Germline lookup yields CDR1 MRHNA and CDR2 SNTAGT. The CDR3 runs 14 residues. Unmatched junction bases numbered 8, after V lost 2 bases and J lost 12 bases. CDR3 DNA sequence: TGTGCCAGCAGTGACGGGGGCGGGGGGGATCCGCAGTTCTTC. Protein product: CASSDGGGGDPQFF.

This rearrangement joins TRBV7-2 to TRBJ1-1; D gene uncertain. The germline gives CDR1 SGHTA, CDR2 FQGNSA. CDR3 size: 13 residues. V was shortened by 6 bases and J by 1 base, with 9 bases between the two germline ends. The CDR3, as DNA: TGTGCCAGCAGTACCCAGGAGAACACTGAAGCTTTCTTT. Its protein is CASSTQENTEAFF.

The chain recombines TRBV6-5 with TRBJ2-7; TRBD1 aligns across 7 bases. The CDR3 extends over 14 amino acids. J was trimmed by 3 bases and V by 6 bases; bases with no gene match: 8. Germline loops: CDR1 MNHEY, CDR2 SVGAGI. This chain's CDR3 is CASSRDRDSYEQYV. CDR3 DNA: TGTGCCAGCAGCCGAGACCGGGACAGCTACGAGCAGTACGTC.

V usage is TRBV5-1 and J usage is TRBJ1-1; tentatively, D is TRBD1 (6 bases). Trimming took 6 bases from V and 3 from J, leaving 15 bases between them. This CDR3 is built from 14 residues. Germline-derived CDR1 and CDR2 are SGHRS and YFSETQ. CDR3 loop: CASTLGHRDTEAFF. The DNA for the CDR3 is TGCGCCAGCACCCTTGGCCACAGGGACACTGAAGCTTTCTTT.

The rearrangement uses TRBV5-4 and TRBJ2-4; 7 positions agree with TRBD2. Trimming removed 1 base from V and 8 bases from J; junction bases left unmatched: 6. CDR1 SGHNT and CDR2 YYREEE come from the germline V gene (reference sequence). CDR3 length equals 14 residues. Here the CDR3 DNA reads TGTGCCAGCAGCTTGAAACAGGCGGGGGACATTCAGTACTTC. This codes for CASSLKQAGDIQYF.

CDR3 sequence reads: CASRGYGAGVLSGANVLTF. CDR3 nucleotides: TGTGCCAGCAGGGGATACGGGGCGGGGGTCCTCTCTGGGGCCAACGTCCTGACTTTC. V usage is TRBV28 and J usage is TRBJ2-6, with 7 bases that match TRBD2. The trim removed 6 bases at V and 0 bases at J, leaving 14 bases unmatched. Germline assignment: CDR1 MDHEN and CDR2 SYDVKM. The CDR3 extends over 19 amino acids.

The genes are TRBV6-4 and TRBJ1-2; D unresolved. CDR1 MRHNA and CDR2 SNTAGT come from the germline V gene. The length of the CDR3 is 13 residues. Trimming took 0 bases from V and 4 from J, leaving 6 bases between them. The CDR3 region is CASSDSGSYGYTF. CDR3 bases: TGTGCCAGCAGTGACTCGGGGAGCTATGGCTACACCTTC.

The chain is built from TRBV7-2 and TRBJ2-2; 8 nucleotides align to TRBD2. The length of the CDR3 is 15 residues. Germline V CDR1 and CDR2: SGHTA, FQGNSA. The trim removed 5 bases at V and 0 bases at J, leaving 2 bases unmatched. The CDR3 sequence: CASSPGGANTGELFF. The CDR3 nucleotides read TGTGCCAGCAGCCCGGGGGGGGCGAACACCGGGGAGCTGTTTTTT.

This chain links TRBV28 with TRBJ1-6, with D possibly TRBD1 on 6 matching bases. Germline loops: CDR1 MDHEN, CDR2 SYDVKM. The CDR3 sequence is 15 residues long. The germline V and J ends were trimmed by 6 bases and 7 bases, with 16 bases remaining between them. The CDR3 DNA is TGTGCCAGCAGGCCACGGACAGAACGAAATTCACCCCTCCACTTT. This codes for CASRPRTERNSPLHF. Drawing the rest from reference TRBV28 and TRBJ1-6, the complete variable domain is DVKVTQSSRYLVKRTGEKVFLECVQDMDHENMFWYRQDPGLGLRLIYFSYDVKMKEKGDIPEGYSVSREKKERFSLILESASTNQTSMYLCASRPRTERNSPLHFGNGTRLTVT.

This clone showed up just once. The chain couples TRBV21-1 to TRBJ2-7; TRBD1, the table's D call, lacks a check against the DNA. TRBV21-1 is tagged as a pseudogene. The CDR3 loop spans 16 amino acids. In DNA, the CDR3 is TGTGCCAGCATGCCCGTACAGACAGGGTGCCCCTACGAGCAGTACGTC. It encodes CASMPVQTGCPYEQYV.

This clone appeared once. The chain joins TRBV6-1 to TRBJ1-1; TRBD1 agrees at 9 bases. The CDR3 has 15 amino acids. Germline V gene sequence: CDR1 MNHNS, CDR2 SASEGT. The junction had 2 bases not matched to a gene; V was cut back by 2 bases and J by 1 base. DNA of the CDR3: TGTGCCAGCAGTGAATGGGACAGGGCGAACACTGAAGCTTTCTTT. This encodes CASSEWDRANTEAFF.

CDR3 amino acids: CAWSGTSGGGTGELFF. Here the CDR3 DNA reads TGTGCCTGGAGCGGGACTAGCGGGGGGGGAACCGGGGAGCTGTTTTTT. The rearrangement joins TRBV30 to TRBJ2-2; 16 positions agree with TRBD2. The CDR3 covers 16 residues. Germline assignment: CDR1 GTSNPN and CDR2 SVGIG (reference sequence). V was clipped by 3 bases and J by 5 bases; unmatched bases: 3.

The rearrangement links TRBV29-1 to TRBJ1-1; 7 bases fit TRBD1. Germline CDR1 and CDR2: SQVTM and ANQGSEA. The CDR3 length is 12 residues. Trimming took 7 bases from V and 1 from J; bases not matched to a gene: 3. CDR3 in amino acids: CSDRTGNTEAFF. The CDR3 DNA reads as TGCAGCGATCGGACAGGGAACACTGAAGCTTTCTTT.

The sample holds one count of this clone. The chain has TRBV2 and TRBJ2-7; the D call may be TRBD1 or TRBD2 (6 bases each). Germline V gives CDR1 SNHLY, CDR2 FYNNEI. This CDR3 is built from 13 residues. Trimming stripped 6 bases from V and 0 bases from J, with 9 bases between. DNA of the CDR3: TGTGCCAGCAGGCGGGACAACTCCTACGAGCAGTACGTC. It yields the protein CASRRDNSYEQYV.

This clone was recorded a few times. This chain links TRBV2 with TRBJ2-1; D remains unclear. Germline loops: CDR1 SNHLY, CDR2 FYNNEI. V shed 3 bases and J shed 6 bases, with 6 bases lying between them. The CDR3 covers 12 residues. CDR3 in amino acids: CASSDLSNEQFF. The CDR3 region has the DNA TGTGCCAGCAGTGATCTCTCCAATGAGCAGTTCTTC. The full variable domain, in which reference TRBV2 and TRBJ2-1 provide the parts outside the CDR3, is EPEVTQTPSHQVTQMGQEVILRCVPISNHLYFYWYRQILGQKVEFLVSFYNNEISEKSEIFDDQFSVERPDGSNFTLKIRSTKLEDSAMYFCASSDLSNEQFFGPGTRLTVL.

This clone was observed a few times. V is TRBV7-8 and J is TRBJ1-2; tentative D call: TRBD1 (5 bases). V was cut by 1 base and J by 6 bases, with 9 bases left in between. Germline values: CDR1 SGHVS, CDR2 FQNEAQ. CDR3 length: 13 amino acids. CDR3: CASSLDRGDGYTF. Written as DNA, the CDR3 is TGTGCCAGCAGCTTAGATAGGGGCGATGGCTACACCTTC.

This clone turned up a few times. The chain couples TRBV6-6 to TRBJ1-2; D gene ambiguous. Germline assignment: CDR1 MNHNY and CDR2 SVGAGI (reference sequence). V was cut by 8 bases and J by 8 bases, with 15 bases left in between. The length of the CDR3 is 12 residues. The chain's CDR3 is CASFSGMGGYTF. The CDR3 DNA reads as TGTGCCAGCTTTTCGGGGATGGGGGGCTACACCTTC.

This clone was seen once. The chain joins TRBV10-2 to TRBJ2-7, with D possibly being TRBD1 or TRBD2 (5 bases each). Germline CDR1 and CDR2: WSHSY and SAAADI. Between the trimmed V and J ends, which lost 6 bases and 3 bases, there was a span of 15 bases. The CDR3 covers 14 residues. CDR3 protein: CASRGPHGSYEQYF. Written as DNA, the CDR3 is TGCGCCAGCAGGGGACCGCATGGGAGCTACGAGCAGTACTTC.

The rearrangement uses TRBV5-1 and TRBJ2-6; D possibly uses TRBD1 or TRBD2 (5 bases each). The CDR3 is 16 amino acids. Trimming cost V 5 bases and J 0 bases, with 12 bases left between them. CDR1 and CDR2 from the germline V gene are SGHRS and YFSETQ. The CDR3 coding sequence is TGCGCCAGCAGAGAGGGGATCCGCTCTGGGGCCAACGTCCTGACTTTC. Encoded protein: CASREGIRSGANVLTF.

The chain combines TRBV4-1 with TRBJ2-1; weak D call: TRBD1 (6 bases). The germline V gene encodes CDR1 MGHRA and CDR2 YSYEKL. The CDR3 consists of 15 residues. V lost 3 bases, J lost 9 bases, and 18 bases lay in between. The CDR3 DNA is TGCGCCAGCAGCCAGGAATCCCGGGCAGGGGCTGAGCAGTTCTTC. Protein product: CASSQESRAGAEQFF.

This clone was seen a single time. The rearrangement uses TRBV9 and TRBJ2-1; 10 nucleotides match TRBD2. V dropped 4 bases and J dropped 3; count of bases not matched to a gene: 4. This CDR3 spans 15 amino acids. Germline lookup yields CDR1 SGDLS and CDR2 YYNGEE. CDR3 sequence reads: CASSLGTSDYNEQFF. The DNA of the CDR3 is TGTGCCAGCAGCCTCGGGACTAGCGACTACAATGAGCAGTTCTTC.